The entry that follows covers one TCR beta chain sequence. Sequenced by immunoSEQ multiplex PCR; TCRdb stores in-frame clones only, minus some. The sample shows 260,000 or so clones, 85% of them seen only once. This entry is derived from a study of blood T cell repertoires in COVID-19. Sequenced: PBMCs or T cells enriched from blood (not recorded which). The receptor was isolated from a woman aged 45 to 65 who had recovered from COVID-19.

CDR3: CASNQQGDSPLHF. CDR3 nucleotides: TGTGCCAGCAACCAACAGGGTGACTCACCCCTCCACTTT. The V call is TRBV7-9, the J call TRBJ1-6; D is perhaps TRBD1 (6 bases). V dropped 7 bases and J dropped 10 bases, with 14 bases sitting between them. Germline V gene lookup returns CDR1 SEHNR and CDR2 FQNEAQ (reference sequence). The CDR3 sequence is 13 residues long.